These T cell receptor beta chains were read from a single sample in a study of radiation and T cells in renal cell carcinoma. Here immunoSEQ multiplex PCR was the method, and the copy in TCRdb shows in-frame clones only, minus some. This table holds fewer than 150,000 clones, 88% found once. Here the sequenced sample was blood, taken from a patient whose treatment included radiotherapy and nephrectomy. The receptors come from a woman in her sixties or seventies with renal cell carcinoma. The CDR3 runs from the conserved cysteine through the conserved F or W. D genes are given only for firm matches. Rows may omit the clone size; those that give it use once, few, many or a size class.

J gene: TRBJ2-2; V gene: TRBV10-3; clone size: -; D gene: -; CDR3 protein: CAISEIRNTGELFF; CDR3 DNA: TGTGCCATCAGTGAGATCAGGAACACCGGGGAGCTGTTTTTT
J gene: TRBJ2-7; V gene: TRBV28; clone size: -; D gene: TRBD1; CDR3 protein: CAAGGTGPHEQYF; CDR3 DNA: TGTGCCGCAGGTGGGACAGGCCCCCACGAGCAGTACTTC
J gene: TRBJ1-2; V gene: TRBV15; clone size: -; D gene: -; CDR3 protein: CATSRGGRVGGYTF; CDR3 DNA: TGTGCCACCAGCAGAGGTGGCAGGGTGGGTGGCTACACCTTC
J gene: TRBJ2-7; V gene: TRBV19; clone size: few; D gene: -; CDR3 protein: CASGKKASYEQYF; CDR3 DNA: TGTGCCAGTGGAAAAAAGGCATCCTACGAGCAGTACTTC
J gene: TRBJ1-2; V gene: TRBV29-1; clone size: -; D gene: TRBD1; CDR3 protein: CSVYQTGEPNYGYTF; CDR3 DNA: TGCAGCGTTTACCAGACAGGGGAACCTAACTATGGCTACACCTTC
J gene: TRBJ2-3; V gene: TRBV5-1; clone size: -; D gene: TRBD1; CDR3 protein: CASSNPLLQGAKDTQYF; CDR3 DNA: TGCGCCAGCAGCAATCCCCTTCTTCAGGGGGCAAAAGATACGCAGTATTTT
J gene: TRBJ1-5; V gene: TRBV27; clone size: -; D gene: TRBD1; CDR3 protein: CASGPYRGSQPQHF; CDR3 DNA: TGTGCCAGCGGACCTTACAGGGGATCCCAGCCCCAGCATTTT
J gene: TRBJ1-2; V gene: TRBV28; clone size: -; D gene: -; CDR3 protein: CASSDYGRSYGYTF; CDR3 DNA: TGTGCCAGCAGTGACTATGGACGGAGCTATGGCTACACCTTC
J gene: TRBJ1-3; V gene: TRBV27; clone size: -; D gene: -; CDR3 protein: CAIEPRAPGNTIYF; CDR3 DNA: TGTGCCATCGAGCCCCGGGCGCCTGGAAACACCATATATTTT
J gene: TRBJ1-5; V gene: TRBV6-5; clone size: -; D gene: TRBD1; CDR3 protein: CASSPDRGKDQPQHF; CDR3 DNA: TGTGCCAGCAGCCCGGACAGGGGGAAGGATCAGCCCCAGCATTTT